The next 2 T cell receptor beta chains were all read from a single sample in a study of beta chain features in type 1 diabetes. Whole-study findings and limits: TCRB CDR3s from Type 1 diabetes patients were moderately but significantly shorter in all four CD4+ subsets.

These TCRs are of unknown antigen specificity. The entirety of the isolated RNA underwent reverse transcription, so expressed TCRB transcripts were sequenced. Here immunoSEQ multiplex PCR was the method, and the copy in TCRdb shows in-frame clones only, minus some. Of hundreds of thousands of clones listed, about 14% are singletons. Input material: naive CD4+ T cells from blood. Source of these receptors: a man aged 18 to 30 with type 1 diabetes.

This chain links TRBV7-2 with TRBJ1-5; 8 nucleotides match TRBD1. This CDR3 has 14 residues. The junction had 9 bases not matched to a gene; V was cut back by 5 bases and J by 9 bases. Germline values: CDR1 SGHTA, CDR2 FQGNSA. The CDR3: CASSPTGGILPQHF. CDR3 DNA sequence: TGTGCCAGCAGCCCTACAGGGGGTATTCTGCCCCAGCATTTT.

The chain links TRBV5-1 to TRBJ2-5, with 8 bases identical to TRBD2. Germline CDR1 is SGHRS and CDR2 is YFSETQ. This CDR3 comprises 15 residues. V shed 4 bases and J 4 bases; nucleotides not matched to a gene: 9. CDR3 in DNA: TGCGCCAGCAGCCGAACCGGGACTAGTGGAGAGACCCAGTACTTC. Translation gives CASSRTGTSGETQYF.